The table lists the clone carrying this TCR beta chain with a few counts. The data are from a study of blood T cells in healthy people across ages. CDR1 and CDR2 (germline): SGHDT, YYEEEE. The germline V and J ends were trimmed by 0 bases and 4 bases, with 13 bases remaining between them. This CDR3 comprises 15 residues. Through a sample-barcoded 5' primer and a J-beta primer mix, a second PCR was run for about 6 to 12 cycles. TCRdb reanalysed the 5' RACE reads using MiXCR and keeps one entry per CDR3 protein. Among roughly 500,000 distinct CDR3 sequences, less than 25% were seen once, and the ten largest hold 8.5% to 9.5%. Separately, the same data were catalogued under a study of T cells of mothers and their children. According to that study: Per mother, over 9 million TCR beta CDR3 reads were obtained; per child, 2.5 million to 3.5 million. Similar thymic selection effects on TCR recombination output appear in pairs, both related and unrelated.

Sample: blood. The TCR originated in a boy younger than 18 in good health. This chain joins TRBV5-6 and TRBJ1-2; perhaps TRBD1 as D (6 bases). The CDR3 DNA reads TGTGCCAGCAGCTTGGCCTCAGGGGCCCTCTATGGCTACACCTTC. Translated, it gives CASSLASGALYGYTF.